The TCR beta chain under discussion was sequenced for a study of blood T cell repertoires in COVID-19. Assay: immunoSEQ multiplex PCR; the TCRdb copy retains only in-frame clones and omits some. This table has 350,000 to 450,000 clones, 85% appearing once. Per the germline V gene, CDR1 is MNHNY and CDR2 is SVGAGI (reference sequence). The V gene lost 8 bases and the J gene lost 6 bases, with 17 bases spanning the gap. The length of the CDR3 is 13 residues. Sequences were obtained from peripheral blood. The receptor comes from a woman younger than 35 with acute or convalescent COVID-19. J is TRBJ2-7 and V is TRBV6-6; weak D call: TRBD2 (6 bases). The CDR3 region has the DNA TGTGCCAGCGGTTTGGGGGGTATCCCCGAGCAGTACTTC. Its translation is CASGLGGIPEQYF.